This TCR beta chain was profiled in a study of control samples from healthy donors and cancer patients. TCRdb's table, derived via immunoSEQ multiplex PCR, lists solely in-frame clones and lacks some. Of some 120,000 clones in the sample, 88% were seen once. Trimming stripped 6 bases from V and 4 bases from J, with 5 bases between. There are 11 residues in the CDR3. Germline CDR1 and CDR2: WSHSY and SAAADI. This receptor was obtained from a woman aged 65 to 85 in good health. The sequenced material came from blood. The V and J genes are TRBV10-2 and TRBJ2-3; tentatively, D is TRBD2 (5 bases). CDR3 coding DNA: TGCGCCAGCAGCGGGGCAGATACGCAGTATTTT. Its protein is CASSGADTQYF.